One and the same sample provided the 2 T cell receptor beta chains below, sequenced in a study of response to subunit inactivated influenza vaccine. TCRdb independently ran MiXCR on the RT-PCR reads; one entry per CDR3 protein. The profile covers 650,000 to 800,000 distinct CDR3 sequences, with about 18% appearing a single time and approximately 11% taken by the ten largest. Sequenced here: PBMCs from blood, sampled more than 4 days after vaccination. The receptors originated from a man aged 50 to 59 who received an inactivated influenza vaccine.

The rearrangement links TRBV11-2 to TRBJ2-5; D possibly uses TRBD1 or TRBD2 (5 bases each). CDR1 is SGHAT, CDR2 FQNNGV, per germline. The CDR3 is made up of 14 amino acids. The V end was cut by 4 bases, the J end by 5 bases, with 14 bases between. Written as DNA, the CDR3 is TGTGCCAGCAGCTCCCCGGGGACGTTGGAGACCCAGTACTTC. Amino acids: CASSSPGTLETQYF.

This rearrangement joins TRBV12-3 or TRBV12-4 to TRBJ2-7, with TRBD2 matching 7 bases. The J segment lost 3 bases and the V segment lost 5 bases, leaving 7 bases of the junction unmatched. The CDR3 has 14 amino acids. The CDR3 bases are TGTGCCAGCAGTCTAGGACTAGTGTTCTACGAGCAGTACTTC. It codes for CASSLGLVFYEQYF.